Following are 24 T cell receptor beta chains from one sample sequenced in a study of blood T cell repertoires in COVID-19. The method was immunoSEQ multiplex PCR; TCRdb's version includes in-frame clones alone and lacks a portion of them. The sample carries around 100,000 clones, approximately 86% recorded once. Sequenced sample: peripheral blood. The receptors stem from a man aged 40-49 years with acute or convalescent COVID-19.

The chain is built from TRBV13 and TRBJ2-5, with 7 bases fitting TRBD1. J lost 3 bases, V lost 5 bases, and 9 bases had no gene match. This CDR3 spans 15 amino acids. Per the germline V gene, CDR1 is PRHDT and CDR2 is FYEKMQ (reference sequence). The CDR3, as DNA: TGTGCCAGCAGCCCGTCCCCAACAGGGGAAGAGACCCAGTACTTC. It encodes CASSPSPTGEETQYF.

The table lists this clone with a count of one. V is TRBV7-9 and J is TRBJ2-5; D uncertain. Germline CDR1 and CDR2: SEHNR and FQNEAQ (reference sequence). With 2 bases removed from V and 5 bases from J, the gap between germline ends came to 15 bases. The CDR3 runs to 15 residues. The CDR3 here is CASSLNTILWETQYF. CDR3 coding DNA: TGTGCCAGCAGCTTAAACACTATCCTCTGGGAGACCCAGTACTTC.

This clone was detected only a few times. Other DNA variants within this sample encode the same CDR3. The V and J genes are TRBV19 and TRBJ1-2, with TRBD1 identical over 11 bases. The CDR3 is 14 amino acids. Unmatched junction bases numbered 4, after V lost 3 bases and J lost 7 bases. Germline-derived CDR1 and CDR2 are LNHDA and SQIVND (reference sequence). The CDR3 nucleotides are TGTGCCAGTAGTATCGGACAGGGGGCCGGTGGCTACACCTTC. Translating it yields CASSIGQGAGGYTF.

CDR3 sequence: CASSLASGSYNEQFF. The DNA of the CDR3 is TGTGCCAGCAGTCTCGCTAGCGGGAGCTACAATGAGCAGTTCTTC. This chain connects TRBV9 to TRBJ2-1; TRBD2 aligns across 10 bases. The V segment lost 5 bases and the J segment 3 bases; nucleotides outside the gene matches: 5. The CDR3 is 15 amino acids. Germline V lookup: CDR1 SGDLS, CDR2 YYNGEE.

V and J are TRBV9 and TRBJ1-6; 8 nucleotides line up with TRBD1. The germline CDR1 and CDR2 sequences are SGDLS and YYNGEE. This CDR3 has 15 residues. The V segment lost 3 bases and the J segment 10 bases; nucleotides outside the gene matches: 9. CDR3 DNA: TGTGCCAGCAGCGCTCATAGGACAGGGTTCTCACCCCTCCACTTT. Protein: CASSAHRTGFSPLHF. The full variable domain, its missing parts supplied by reference TRBV9 and TRBJ1-6, is DSGVTQTPKHLITATGQRVTLRCSPRSGDLSVYWYQQSLDQGLQFLIQYYNGEERAKGNILERFSAQQFPDLHSELNLSSLELGDSALYFCASSAHRTGFSPLHFGNGTRLTVT.

Turning to this clone: One junction end does not reproduce the germline sequence, and a read error may be involved. The chain joins TRBV18 to TRBJ2-1, with D possibly matching TRBD1 (5 bases). CDR1 and CDR2 (germline): KGHSH, LQKENI. The CDR3 totals 17 residues. CDR3 sequence (DNA): TGTGCCAGCTCCCCACTACCGAGACAGTCATACTACAATGAGCAGTTCTTC. Translating gives CASSPLPRQSYYNEQFF.

This chain joins TRBV7-2 and TRBJ1-2; TRBD1 might be the D (5 bases). Trimming removed 8 bases from V and 3 bases from J, with 19 bases in between. The CDR3 is made up of 15 amino acids. Germline V gene data show CDR1 as SGHTA and CDR2 as FQGNSA. The CDR3 spells CASSTPQGAYYGYTF. Here the CDR3 DNA reads TGTGCCAGCTCAACCCCCCAGGGCGCCTACTATGGCTACACCTTC.

Only a few counts were recorded for this clone. The junction departs from the called germline gene at one end, perhaps through a read error. CDR3: CASSSDRVETQYF. The CDR3, as DNA: TGTGCTAGCAGCTCGGACAGGGTGGAGACCCAGTACTTC. The chain is built from TRBV7-7 and TRBJ2-5, with 8 nucleotides matching TRBD1. CDR3 length: 13 amino acids. Looked up from germline, CDR1 is SSHAT and CDR2 is FNYEAQ (reference sequence).

The rearrangement uses TRBV18 and TRBJ1-5, with unresolved D. The CDR3 runs to 12 residues. Germline V CDR1 and CDR2: KGHSH, LQKENI. V was pared by 2 bases and J by 6 bases, with 5 bases between. Here the CDR3 DNA reads TGTGCCAGCTCACCAAACAGTCAGCCCCAGCATTTT. This sequence encodes CASSPNSQPQHF.

The chain joins TRBV4-3 to TRBJ2-5; possibly TRBD2 for D (5 bases). The germline V gene encodes CDR1 LGHNA and CDR2 YSLEER. V dropped 2 bases and J dropped 2 bases, with 12 bases sitting between them. The CDR3 is 15 residues long. The CDR3 protein is CASSQNYRGQETQYF. The CDR3 DNA sequence: TGCGCCAGCAGCCAAAACTATAGAGGGCAAGAGACCCAGTACTTC.

The gene calls are TRBV7-9 and TRBJ2-3, with TRBD2 as a possible D gene (5 bases). The CDR3 consists of 18 residues. Looked up from germline, CDR1 is SEHNR and CDR2 is FQNEAQ (reference sequence). V gave up 1 base and J gave up 1 base, with 18 bases separating them. CDR3 region: CASSLVRGLDGGTDTQYF. The CDR3 coding sequence is TGTGCCAGCAGCTTAGTACGCGGGCTCGACGGGGGCACAGATACGCAGTATTTT.

Here the CDR3 DNA reads TGTGCCAGCAGAGAACTTGGACAGGGTGACAATCAGCCCCAGCATTTT. Encoded protein: CASRELGQGDNQPQHF. V and J are TRBV2 and TRBJ1-5; 8 bases are a match to TRBD1. This CDR3 has 16 amino acids. With V trimmed by 6 bases and J by 3 bases, 10 bases remained unmatched. Looked up from germline, CDR1 is SNHLY and CDR2 is FYNNEI.

This clone was picked up many times. CDR3 DNA: TGTGCCACCAGTGACTCCGGGACTAGTAGGGAGCAGTTCTTC. Protein: CATSDSGTSREQFF. The V gene is TRBV24-1, the J gene TRBJ2-1, with TRBD2 matching 8 bases. V lost 4 bases and J lost 10; bases outside the gene matches: 8. Germline V gene sequence: CDR1 KGHDR, CDR2 SFDVKD. This CDR3 is 14 amino acids long.

The chain employs TRBV6-1 and TRBJ1-5, with 8 bases identical to TRBD1. There are 16 residues in the CDR3. J lost 2 bases, V lost 4 bases, and 7 bases had no gene match. Germline V gene data show CDR1 as MNHNS and CDR2 as SASEGT. The CDR3 protein is CASSGLTGVGNQPQHF. In DNA, the CDR3 is TGTGCCAGCAGTGGTCTGACAGGGGTTGGCAATCAGCCCCAGCATTTT.

This clone was counted a few times. CDR3 DNA sequence: TGTGCCTGGAGTGTACTTAACTATGGCTACACCTTC. Encoded protein: CAWSVLNYGYTF. The chain employs TRBV30 and TRBJ1-2; D uncertain. Per germline, CDR1 GTSNPN and CDR2 SVGIG (reference sequence). Trimming took off 0 bases at V and 1 base at J, with 3 bases between the two ends. This CDR3 contains 12 residues.

This chain uses TRBV11-2 with TRBJ2-7; 7 nucleotides line up with TRBD1. Trimming at V came to 1 base and at J to 2 bases, leaving 5 bases not matched to a gene. CDR1 is SGHAT, CDR2 FQNNGV, per germline. The CDR3 consists of 15 residues. The CDR3, as DNA: TGTGCCAGCAGCTTAGTGGGGACAGACACCTACGAGCAGTACTTC. Translating it yields CASSLVGTDTYEQYF.

This chain links TRBV4-2 with TRBJ1-1; D is perhaps TRBD1 (5 bases). In germline, CDR1 is LGHNA, CDR2 YNFKEQ. This CDR3 spans 15 amino acids. V was clipped by 4 bases and J by 1 base, with 13 bases between them. CDR3 nucleotide sequence: TGTGCCAGCAGCCCCCCCGGGGGAAGGAACACTGAAGCTTTCTTT. Protein sequence: CASSPPGGRNTEAFF.

V and J are TRBV5-4 and TRBJ1-1; 7 bases are a match to TRBD1. The length of the CDR3 is 13 residues. V was clipped by 4 bases and J by 0 bases; unmatched bases: 0. The germline CDR1 and CDR2 sequences are SGHNT and YYREEE (reference sequence). This CDR3 reads CASSGTVNTEAFF. The CDR3 region has the DNA TGTGCCAGCAGCGGGACAGTGAACACTGAAGCTTTCTTT.

Concerning this clone itself: This may be a read error, as it is one base from a much larger clone. The gene calls are TRBV4-1 and TRBJ2-5; D may be TRBD1 (6 bases). The CDR3 totals 17 residues. Trimming cost V 2 bases and J 5 bases, with 21 bases left between them. Germline CDR1 MGHRA, CDR2 YSYEKL. The CDR3 nucleotides are TGCGCCAGCAGCCAACGCATGGGGGCAGGGGTGGGGGAGACCCAGTACTTC. Encoded protein: CASSQRMGAGVGETQYF.

The chain employs TRBV6-4 and TRBJ2-2; 9 bases map to TRBD1. Germline V gene sequence: CDR1 MRHNA, CDR2 SNTAGT. The CDR3 is 14 amino acids. V gave up 6 bases and J gave up 7 bases; unmatched junction bases: 6. The DNA for the CDR3 is TGTGCCAGCAGCGAGGGACAGGGCGGCGGGGAGCTGTTTTTT. It encodes CASSEGQGGGELFF.

V is TRBV11-2 and J is TRBJ2-3; D might be TRBD1 (6 bases). The germline CDR1 and CDR2 sequences are SGHAT and FQNNGV. Trimming shortened V by 5 bases and J by 2 bases, and 20 bases separated the two germline ends. The CDR3 runs 17 residues. The CDR3, as DNA: TGTGCCAGCAGCCGTACCGGACAGTTGATGACCACAGATACGCAGTATTTT. Its protein product is CASSRTGQLMTTDTQYF.

This clone showed up just once. V gene TRBV24-1 combines with J gene TRBJ2-5, with a tentative D call TRBD1 (7 bases). Between the trimmed V and J ends, which lost 3 bases and 2 bases, there was a span of 9 bases. CDR3 size: 14 residues. Germline CDR1 and CDR2: KGHDR and SFDVKD. The CDR3 sequence is CATSDPGGQETQYF. CDR3 bases: TGTGCCACCAGTGATCCAGGGGGGCAAGAGACCCAGTACTTC.

The V call is TRBV5-1, the J call TRBJ1-1, with a tentative D call TRBD1 (5 bases). Germline CDR1 SGHRS, CDR2 YFSETQ. Trimming pared 4 bases from V and 5 bases from J, leaving 15 bases between. CDR3 size: 14 residues. The CDR3 spells CASSMTPGGTEAFF. The CDR3 coding sequence is TGCGCCAGCAGCATGACACCGGGGGGGACTGAAGCTTTCTTT.

This clone was observed a few times. J is TRBJ1-1 and V is TRBV6-5; perhaps TRBD1 as D (5 bases). CDR3 size: 14 residues. V was pared by 7 bases and J by 1 base, with 13 bases between. In germline, CDR1 is MNHEY, CDR2 SVGAGI. Here the CDR3 DNA reads TGTGCCAGCATCCTGGCTAGGGGGAACACTGAAGCTTTCTTT. This encodes CASILARGNTEAFF.